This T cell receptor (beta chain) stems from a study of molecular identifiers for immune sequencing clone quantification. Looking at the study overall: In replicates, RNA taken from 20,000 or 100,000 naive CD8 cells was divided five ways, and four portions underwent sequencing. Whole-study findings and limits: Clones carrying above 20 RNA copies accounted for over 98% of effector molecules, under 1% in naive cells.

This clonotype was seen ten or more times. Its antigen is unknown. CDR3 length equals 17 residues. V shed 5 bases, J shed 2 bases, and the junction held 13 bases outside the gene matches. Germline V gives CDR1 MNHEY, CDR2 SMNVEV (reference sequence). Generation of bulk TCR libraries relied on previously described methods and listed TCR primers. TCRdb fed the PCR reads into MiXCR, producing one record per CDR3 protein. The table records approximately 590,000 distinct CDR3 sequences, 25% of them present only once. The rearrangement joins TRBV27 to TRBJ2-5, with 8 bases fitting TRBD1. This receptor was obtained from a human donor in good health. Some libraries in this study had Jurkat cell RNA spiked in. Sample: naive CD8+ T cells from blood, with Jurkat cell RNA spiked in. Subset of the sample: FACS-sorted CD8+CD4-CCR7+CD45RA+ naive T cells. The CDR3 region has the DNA TGTGCCAGCAGTCAGACAGGGGACGGTATCTGGCAAGAGACCCAGTACTTC. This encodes CASSQTGDGIWQETQYF.